These 14 T cell receptor beta chains were sequenced from one sample in a study of beta chain features in type 1 diabetes. Expressed TCRB transcripts were sequenced because the isolated RNA had all been reverse transcribed beforehand. Clones were read by immunoSEQ multiplex PCR, and TCRdb kept only the in-frame ones, dropping some. The data hold around 240,000 clones, with about 70% observed a single time. The specimen was naive CD4+ T cells from blood. The receptors derive from a young man in good health.

In this sample, this clone turned up a few times. One end of the junction varies from germline; a read error may be responsible. This chain links TRBV7-2 with TRBJ2-5; 12 bases line up with TRBD2. This CDR3 is 17 amino acids long. CDR1 is SGHTA, CDR2 FQGNSA, per germline. CDR3 DNA: TGTGCCAGCAGCTTAGCGCGGCTAGCGGGAGGGCAAGGGACCCAGTACTTC. Its translation: CASSLARLAGGQGTQYF.

J is TRBJ2-7 and V is TRBV29-1; D call uncertain. V was clipped by 6 bases and J by 0 bases, with 9 bases between them. CDR1 and CDR2 from the germline V gene are SQVTM and ANQGSEA. CDR3 size: 12 residues. CDR3 coding DNA: TGCAGCGTCGTACCGAGCTCCTACGAGCAGTACTTC. Translation: CSVVPSSYEQYF.

The sample holds a few counts of this clone. The J gene is TRBJ2-7, the V gene TRBV30; the D is unclear. The CDR3 covers 13 residues. V was shortened by 3 bases and J by 2 bases, with 11 bases between the two germline ends. The germline CDR1 and CDR2 sequences are GTSNPN and SVGIG (reference sequence). Here the CDR3 DNA reads TGTGCCTGGAGCGAGGCAGGCCCCTACGAGCAGTACTTC. Its translation: CAWSEAGPYEQYF.

The chain joins TRBV29-1 to TRBJ2-3; no firm D call. The CDR3 contains 14 residues. Germline V gene sequence: CDR1 SQVTM, CDR2 ANQGSEA. Trimming took off 6 bases at V and 2 bases at J, with 15 bases between the two ends. Here the CDR3 DNA reads TGCAGCGTGTCCGCGTCGGAGCCCACAGATACGCAGTATTTT. Amino acids: CSVSASEPTDTQYF.

This chain links TRBV7-9 with TRBJ2-1; D unclear. Trimming removed 5 bases at V and 1 base at J, with 9 bases between. The CDR3 is 14 residues long. Germline loops: CDR1 SEHNR, CDR2 FQNEAQ (reference sequence). CDR3 in DNA: TGTGCCAGCAGCCTTACAGCTTCCTACAATGAGCAGTTCTTC. Translating it yields CASSLTASYNEQFF.

The V and J genes are TRBV20-1 and TRBJ1-5; D not resolved. From germline, CDR1 is DFQATT and CDR2 SNEGSKA (reference sequence). V was shortened by 8 bases and J by 2 bases, with 4 bases between the two germline ends. The CDR3 is 10 residues long. CDR3: CSLGNQPQHF. The CDR3 region has the DNA TGCAGTTTAGGCAATCAGCCCCAGCATTTT.

The chain is built from TRBV29-1 and TRBJ2-7; D not certain. The V and J ends lost 2 bases and 3 bases respectively, with 8 bases between them. Germline values: CDR1 SQVTM, CDR2 ANQGSEA. This CDR3 has 12 amino acids. CDR3 bases: TGCAGCGTTGAAAACAGAAACTACGAGCAGTACTTC. This sequence encodes CSVENRNYEQYF.

This sequence joins TRBV7-7 and TRBJ2-3; D not certain. Germline values: CDR1 SSHAT, CDR2 FNYEAQ (reference sequence). With 6 bases removed from V and 1 base from J, the gap between germline ends came to 14 bases. This CDR3 is 15 amino acids long. CDR3 amino acids: CASSVEPGGTDTQYF. As DNA, the CDR3 is TGTGCCAGCAGTGTGGAGCCGGGTGGCACAGATACGCAGTATTTT. Full variable domain (remainder filled in from reference TRBV7-7 and TRBJ2-3): GAGVSQSPRYKVTKRGQDVTLRCDPISSHATLYWYQQALGQGPEFLTYFNYEAQPDKSGLPSDRFSAERPEGSISTLTIQRTEQRDSAMYRCASSVEPGGTDTQYFGPGTRLTVL.

This sequence joins TRBV30 and TRBJ1-5; TRBD1 is a possible D gene (6 bases). Germline V gene sequence: CDR1 GTSNPN, CDR2 SVGIG (reference sequence). The V end was cut by 3 bases, the J end by 1 base, with 19 bases between. This CDR3 is 17 amino acids long. The CDR3, as DNA: TGTGCCTGGAGCGCCGACAGGAGTTCGAGGAGCAATCAGCCCCAGCATTTT. It translates to CAWSADRSSRSNQPQHF.

Worth noting for this clone: Other DNA sequences in the sample encode the same CDR3. The chain is built from TRBV30 and TRBJ1-2; maybe TRBD1 (6 bases). Germline values: CDR1 GTSNPN, CDR2 SVGIG (reference sequence). CDR3 size: 12 residues. The ends were cut back, 0 bases at V and 5 bases at J, with 7 bases in the middle. CDR3 sequence (DNA): TGTGCCTGGAGTGTACAGGGATATGGCTACACCTTC. Translating gives CAWSVQGYGYTF.

The count of this clone is one. This chain uses TRBV5-1 with TRBJ2-7, with D tentatively TRBD1 (6 bases). V lost 0 bases, J lost 0 bases, and 10 bases lay in between. Germline V gene data show CDR1 as SGHRS and CDR2 as YFSETQ. CDR3 size: 15 residues. CDR3: CASSLGTGISYEQYF. The DNA of the CDR3 is TGCGCCAGCAGCTTGGGTACAGGGATCTCCTACGAGCAGTACTTC.

The chain employs TRBV7-2 and TRBJ2-1; no firm D call. The V end lost 7 bases, the J end lost 8 bases, and 18 bases lay between the germline ends. Germline V lookup: CDR1 SGHTA, CDR2 FQGNSA. CDR3 size: 14 residues. CDR3 DNA: TGTGCCAGCAAGCTAGGCTTGGCGGTGGATGAGCAGTTCTTC. This encodes CASKLGLAVDEQFF.

V and J are TRBV29-1 and TRBJ2-3; D may be TRBD1 (5 bases). The ends were cut back, 0 bases at V and 1 base at J, with 8 bases in the middle. CDR1 is SQVTM and CDR2 is ANQGSEA in the germline V gene. This CDR3 is built from 14 residues. The CDR3 nucleotides read TGCAGCGTTGAAGAGCCACAGGGCACAGATACGCAGTATTTT. Translating gives CSVEEPQGTDTQYF.

The genes are TRBV15 and TRBJ2-7; tentative D call: TRBD1 (6 bases). The CDR3 has 14 amino acids. Germline V gene data show CDR1 as LNHNV and CDR2 as YYDKDF (reference sequence). V gave up 6 bases and J gave up 1 base, with 13 bases separating them. The CDR3 sequence is CATRDSPGSYEQYF. DNA for the CDR3: TGTGCCACCAGGGACAGCCCCGGGTCCTACGAGCAGTACTTC.